The 15 T cell receptor beta chains in this list originate from one sample, sequenced in a study of T cell clones after liver transplantation. Here immunoSEQ multiplex PCR was the method, and the copy in TCRdb shows in-frame clones only, minus some. The sample contains more than 95,000 clones, 90% of which appear only once. This material consisted of CD4+ T cells from blood, taken 12 months after liver transplant. Receptors were obtained from a human patient who received a liver transplant. Some T cells may originate from the graft donor.

V is TRBV2 and J is TRBJ2-3; D might be TRBD2 (5 bases). The CDR3 extends over 13 amino acids. Trimming cost V 6 bases and J 5 bases, with 12 bases left between them. In germline, CDR1 is SNHLY, CDR2 FYNNEI. The CDR3 is CASSKLVVDTQYF. The CDR3 bases are TGTGCCAGCAGCAAACTAGTGGTAGATACGCAGTATTTT.

The chain links TRBV9 to TRBJ1-1; the D gene is possibly TRBD1 (6 bases). Trimming pared 3 bases from V and 1 base from J, leaving 10 bases between. CDR3 length: 14 residues. Germline values: CDR1 SGDLS, CDR2 YYNGEE. In nucleotides, the CDR3 is TGTGCCAGCAGCGGGGACACTCGGAACACTGAAGCTTTCTTT. Its translation: CASSGDTRNTEAFF.

This rearrangement joins TRBV2 to TRBJ2-3, with TRBD2 as a possible D gene (6 bases). V dropped 6 bases and J dropped 0 bases, with 13 bases sitting between them. Looked up from germline, CDR1 is SNHLY and CDR2 is FYNNEI. The CDR3 is 15 amino acids. The DNA of the CDR3 is TGTGCCAGCAGGGGGGGTGGCTTTAGCACAGATACGCAGTATTTT. Amino acid sequence: CASRGGGFSTDTQYF.

The chain joins TRBV28 to TRBJ1-5; perhaps TRBD1 as D (5 bases). The CDR3 covers 16 residues. Per the germline V gene, CDR1 is MDHEN and CDR2 is SYDVKM. Deletions cut 6 bases from V and 3 bases from J, with 18 bases between. This CDR3 is CASSSPGPSNNQPQHF. In DNA, the CDR3 is TGTGCCAGCAGCTCCCCGGGACCGAGTAACAATCAGCCCCAGCATTTT.

This rearrangement joins TRBV7-8 to TRBJ2-5; D remains unclear. The V gene's germline CDR1 is SGHVS and CDR2 FQNEAQ. Deletions cut 9 bases from V and 3 bases from J, with 11 bases between. This CDR3 is 12 amino acids long. Here the CDR3 DNA reads TGTGCCAGTAATAGCCTTAAAGAGACCCAGTACTTC. It specifies CASNSLKETQYF.

The chain couples TRBV6-1 to TRBJ2-5, with 10 positions matching TRBD2. Germline CDR1 and CDR2: MNHNS and SASEGT. V trimming: 5 bases; J trimming: 1 base; junction bases outside the gene matches: 4. The CDR3 extends over 15 amino acids. DNA for the CDR3: TGTGCCAGCAGTTGGACTAGCGGTATCCAAGAGACCCAGTACTTC. Translating it yields CASSWTSGIQETQYF.

The rearrangement links TRBV30 to TRBJ2-7; 11 bases match TRBD2. CDR1 GTSNPN and CDR2 SVGIG come from the germline V gene (reference sequence). The V segment lost 2 bases and the J segment 12 bases; nucleotides outside the gene matches: 18. The CDR3 loop spans 16 amino acids. The CDR3 nucleotides read TGTGCCTGGAGTCCACAAGGATCGATAGCGGGAGGGCCGTTGTACTTC. The encoded protein is CAWSPQGSIAGGPLYF.

This chain links TRBV28 with TRBJ1-1; D perhaps matches TRBD1 (5 bases). The CDR3 is 14 amino acids. CDR1 and CDR2 (germline): MDHEN, SYDVKM. Trimming removed 5 bases at V and 4 bases at J, with 14 bases between. This CDR3 is CASSTLKGATEAFF. DNA of the CDR3: TGTGCCAGCAGTACCCTTAAAGGGGCCACTGAAGCTTTCTTT.

The rearrangement joins TRBV6-5 to TRBJ2-7; D is unclear. This CDR3 has 13 residues. The germline V gene has CDR1 MNHEY and CDR2 SVGAGI. V dropped 0 bases and J dropped 9 bases, with 12 bases sitting between them. As DNA, the CDR3 is TGTGCCAGCAGTTACTCGGCGGAGATGGGGCAGTACTTC. Translating gives CASSYSAEMGQYF.

This clone was seen just once. The chain recombines TRBV11-3 with TRBJ2-7; weak D call: TRBD1 (7 bases). The ends were cut back, 1 base at V and 1 base at J, with 11 bases in the middle. The CDR3 is 15 residues long. Per the germline V gene, CDR1 is SGHNT and CDR2 is YENEEA. CDR3 coding DNA: TGTGCCAGCAGCTTAGGGCCAGGGGGGTCCTACGAGCAGTACTTC. It yields the protein CASSLGPGGSYEQYF.

J is TRBJ2-7 and V is TRBV19; 11 bases agree with TRBD2. Germline assignment: CDR1 LNHDA and CDR2 SQIVND (reference sequence). This CDR3 has 13 amino acids. After removal of 4 bases from V and 12 bases from J, the junction contained 8 bases not matched to a gene. The CDR3 nucleotides read TGTGCCAGTAGTACAACCGGGACTAGCGGTATGTACTTC. The encoded protein is CASSTTGTSGMYF. The full variable domain, its missing parts supplied by reference TRBV19 and TRBJ2-7, is DGGITQSPKYLFRKEGQNVTLSCEQNLNHDAMYWYRQDPGQGLRLIYYSQIVNDFQKGDIAEGYSVSREKKESFPLTVTSAQKNPTAFYLCASSTTGTSGMYFGPGTRLTVT.

This chain uses TRBV5-4 with TRBJ2-7; tentatively, D is TRBD2 (7 bases). The CDR3 runs to 19 residues. Trimming removed 0 bases from V and 3 bases from J, with 25 bases in between. Per germline, CDR1 SGHNT and CDR2 YYREEE (reference sequence). CDR3 region: CASSLGEGDELWQFYEQYF. CDR3 coding DNA: TGTGCCAGCAGCTTGGGGGAGGGGGACGAGTTGTGGCAATTCTACGAGCAGTACTTC.

This chain links TRBV12-5 with TRBJ2-5; 10 nucleotides match TRBD1. Germline V gives CDR1 LGHNT, CDR2 FRNRAP. Trimming cost V 5 bases and J 4 bases; bases outside gene matches: 13. The CDR3 runs 17 residues. For the CDR3, the DNA is TGTGCTAGTGGTCCGGGACAGGGGCCACTTACCGGAGAGACCCAGTACTTC. It codes for CASGPGQGPLTGETQYF.

The chain joins TRBV7-2 to TRBJ2-7; a possible D gene is TRBD2 (6 bases). Per germline, CDR1 SGHTA and CDR2 FQGNSA. V was cut by 0 bases and J by 5 bases, with 8 bases left in between. The length of the CDR3 is 13 residues. The CDR3 is CASSLAGGDEQYF. In nucleotides, the CDR3 is TGTGCCAGCAGCTTAGCGGGGGGTGACGAGCAGTACTTC.

This clone was seen a few times. Other nucleotide sequences from this sample produce the same CDR3. The V gene is TRBV6-1, the J gene TRBJ2-7; 11 nucleotides match TRBD1. Trimming at V came to 2 bases and at J to 6 bases, leaving 3 bases not matched to a gene. The CDR3 is 14 residues long. Germline CDR1 and CDR2: MNHNS and SASEGT. CDR3 in amino acids: CASSELGQGGEQYF. CDR3 DNA: TGTGCCAGCAGTGAATTGGGACAGGGGGGCGAGCAGTACTTC.